This passage covers 27 T cell receptor beta chains from one sample sequenced in a study of shared clonotypes between healthy human individuals. Clones were sequenced by immunoSEQ multiplex PCR, and TCRdb holds only the in-frame ones, with some missing. In the table there are 2,500,000 or so clones, 80% to 95% of which are singletons. Source material: naive CD4+ T cells from PBMCs. The subset: CD45RA+ positively selected. These receptors were obtained from a man aged 18-30 years in good health. Some clones in this sample may be carry-over from other donors' samples.

V usage is TRBV9 and J usage is TRBJ2-7; D could derive from TRBD1 or TRBD2 (5 bases each). The CDR3 length is 14 residues. The ends were cut back, 3 bases at V and 7 bases at J, with 17 bases in the middle. The germline CDR1 and CDR2 sequences are SGDLS and YYNGEE. The chain's CDR3 is CASSAGTAHREQYF. DNA for the CDR3: TGTGCCAGCAGCGCCGGGACGGCCCATAGGGAGCAGTACTTC.

The chain has TRBV7-8 and TRBJ2-1; D is tentatively TRBD1 or TRBD2 (6 bases each). V lost 6 bases and J 8 bases, leaving 17 bases between the germline ends. The germline gives CDR1 SGHVS, CDR2 FQNEAQ. CDR3 length equals 14 residues. This CDR3 reads CASRRRVEGDEQFF. Here the CDR3 DNA reads TGTGCCAGCAGAAGGAGGGTAGAGGGGGATGAGCAGTTCTTC.

The chain combines TRBV4-1 with TRBJ2-2; 7 bases agree with TRBD2. Trimming cost V 1 base and J 1 base; bases outside gene matches: 3. CDR3 length: 16 amino acids. The germline V gene encodes CDR1 MGHRA and CDR2 YSYEKL. The CDR3 DNA reads as TGCGCCAGCAGCCAAGTAGCTAGCGGGAACACCGGGGAGCTGTTTTTT. Translation: CASSQVASGNTGELFF.

A word on this clone: Different DNA sequences within this sample yield the same CDR3. This chain uses TRBV5-1 with TRBJ2-7; 11 bases agree with TRBD1. The V segment lost 3 bases and the J segment 0 bases; nucleotides outside the gene matches: 2. Per the germline V gene, CDR1 is SGHRS and CDR2 is YFSETQ. There are 15 residues in the CDR3. CDR3 region: CASSSGTGGSYEQYF. The CDR3 DNA reads as TGCGCCAGCAGCTCCGGGACAGGGGGCTCCTACGAGCAGTACTTC.

This chain links TRBV11-3 with TRBJ2-3; D gene unclear. Deletions cut 5 bases from V and 8 bases from J, with 14 bases between. This CDR3 has 13 residues. The germline V gene encodes CDR1 SGHNT and CDR2 YENEEA. The CDR3 sequence is CASSPNRLGTQYF. The CDR3 nucleotides are TGTGCCAGCAGCCCTAATAGGTTAGGTACGCAGTATTTT.

The chain has TRBV6-5 and TRBJ1-1, with D unclear. The V gene lost 8 bases and the J gene lost 1 base, with 14 bases spanning the gap. The germline V gene has CDR1 MNHEY and CDR2 SVGAGI. The CDR3 has 14 amino acids. As DNA, the CDR3 is TGTGCCAGCGAACGGACCCGGGGGAACACTGAAGCTTTCTTT. This gives the protein CASERTRGNTEAFF.

The chain couples TRBV2 to TRBJ2-5, with D possibly called TRBD1 or TRBD2 (5 bases each). CDR1 SNHLY and CDR2 FYNNEI come from the germline V gene. The CDR3 contains 14 residues. Trimming stripped 10 bases from V and 7 bases from J, with 22 bases between. The CDR3 reads CATWGRTNEGTQYF. The CDR3 nucleotides read TGTGCCACCTGGGGACGAACTAATGAGGGGACCCAGTACTTC. Full variable domain (remainder filled in from reference TRBV2 and TRBJ2-5): EPEVTQTPSHQVTQMGQEVILRCVPISNHLYFYWYRQILGQKVEFLVSFYNNEISEKSEIFDDQFSVERPDGSNFTLKIRSTKLEDSAMYFCATWGRTNEGTQYFGPGTRLLVL.

The rearrangement joins TRBV5-8 to TRBJ2-7, with a possible D match to TRBD1 (6 bases). CDR1 and CDR2 from the germline V gene are SGHTS and YDEGEE. V was cut by 0 bases and J by 4 bases, with 17 bases left in between. The CDR3 consists of 16 residues. CDR3 sequence (DNA): TGTGCCAGCAGCTTGGCCGGGCAGGGGAAGGAGTACGAGCAGTACTTC. Amino acid sequence: CASSLAGQGKEYEQYF.

CDR3 sequence: CASSERMSSYEQYF. DNA of the CDR3: TGCGCCAGCAGCGAGAGGATGAGCTCCTACGAGCAGTACTTC. The V call is TRBV5-1, the J call TRBJ2-7, with unresolved D. CDR1 is SGHRS and CDR2 is YFSETQ in the germline V gene. V was cut by 4 bases and J by 0 bases, with 11 bases left in between. This CDR3 has 14 amino acids. Complete variable domain (other parts from reference TRBV5-1 and TRBJ2-7): KAGVTQTPRYLIKTRGQQVTLSCSPISGHRSVSWYQQTPGQGLQFLFEYFSETQRNKGNFPGRFSGRQFSNSRSEMNVSTLELGDSALYLCASSERMSSYEQYFGPGTRLTVT.

This clone was detected a few times. The V call is TRBV27, the J call TRBJ2-1; the D is unclear. This CDR3 comprises 11 residues. V was trimmed by 3 bases and J by 5 bases, leaving 2 bases between them. Germline V gene data show CDR1 as MNHEY and CDR2 as SMNVEV (reference sequence). The CDR3 reads CASSFDNEQFF. The CDR3 nucleotides are TGTGCCAGCAGTTTTGACAATGAGCAGTTCTTC.

This clone was seen once. The chain uses TRBV27 and TRBJ2-7; TRBD1 is a possible D gene (6 bases). Trimming took off 3 bases at V and 3 bases at J, with 12 bases between the two ends. Germline V gene lookup returns CDR1 MNHEY and CDR2 SMNVEV (reference sequence). The CDR3 is 14 residues long. CDR3 DNA sequence: TGTGCCAGCAGTTTGTGGGGACAAATCTACGAGCAGTACTTC. It codes for CASSLWGQIYEQYF.

J is TRBJ2-1 and V is TRBV28; TRBD2 is a possible D gene (6 bases). Between the trimmed V and J ends, which lost 1 base and 6 bases, there was a span of 16 bases. This CDR3 spans 16 amino acids. In germline, CDR1 is MDHEN, CDR2 SYDVKM. CDR3: CASSLLVALGGNEQFF. The CDR3 coding sequence is TGTGCCAGCAGTTTATTAGTAGCCTTGGGGGGCAATGAGCAGTTCTTC. The entire variable domain, with the rest obtained from reference TRBV28 and TRBJ2-1, is as follows: DVKVTQSSRYLVKRTGEKVFLECVQDMDHENMFWYRQDPGLGLRLIYFSYDVKMKEKGDIPEGYSVSREKKERFSLILESASTNQTSMYLCASSLLVALGGNEQFFGPGTRLTVL.

The genes are TRBV9 and TRBJ2-7; 7 nucleotides align to TRBD2. The V segment lost 3 bases and the J segment 5 bases; nucleotides outside the gene matches: 11. The CDR3 runs to 15 residues. The germline V gene has CDR1 SGDLS and CDR2 YYNGEE. CDR3 loop: CASSALGRRPDEQYF. The DNA for the CDR3 is TGTGCCAGCAGCGCCCTCGGGAGGCGGCCTGACGAGCAGTACTTC.

The V gene is TRBV7-2, the J gene TRBJ2-1; D is uncertain. V lost 5 bases to trimming and J lost 0 bases, with 8 bases between them. The CDR3 extends over 14 amino acids. Germline V gene sequence: CDR1 SGHTA, CDR2 FQGNSA. The DNA of the CDR3 is TGTGCCAGCAGCGAATCGAGCTCCTACAATGAGCAGTTCTTC. It yields the protein CASSESSSYNEQFF.

Of note for this clone: At the DNA level, this CDR3 is encoded by other sequences in the same sample as well. This sequence joins TRBV18 and TRBJ2-1; 7 bases agree with TRBD2. Germline-derived CDR1 and CDR2 are KGHSH and LQKENI. This CDR3 is 15 amino acids long. Trimming took 1 base from V and 4 from J; bases not matched to a gene: 4. The CDR3 spells CASSPLTSSYNEQFF. The DNA for the CDR3 is TGTGCCAGCTCACCACTGACTAGCTCTTACAATGAGCAGTTCTTC.

DNA for the CDR3: TGTGCCAGCAGCCAAGAGGGACTAGGGGCTGTGGAGGCCGGGGAGCTGTTTTTT. This codes for CASSQEGLGAVEAGELFF. V gene TRBV13 combines with J gene TRBJ2-2; 8 nucleotides match TRBD2. This CDR3 has 18 amino acids. Per germline, CDR1 PRHDT and CDR2 FYEKMQ (reference sequence). V shed 5 bases and J 6 bases; nucleotides not matched to a gene: 17.

The chain uses TRBV19 and TRBJ1-5; 9 bases match TRBD1. The CDR3 loop spans 15 amino acids. The J segment lost 7 bases and the V segment lost 0 bases, leaving 4 bases of the junction unmatched. Germline CDR1 reads LNHDA; CDR2 reads SQIVND (reference sequence). CDR3 sequence reads: CASSIDDRGEQPQHF. The CDR3 nucleotides read TGTGCCAGTAGTATAGATGACAGGGGGGAACAGCCCCAGCATTTT.

This chain connects TRBV14 to TRBJ2-7, with a tentative D call TRBD2 (5 bases). Germline loops: CDR1 SGHDN, CDR2 FVKESK. Trimming shortened V by 0 bases and J by 1 base, and 13 bases separated the two germline ends. The CDR3 has 16 residues. CDR3: CASSQDGRAFSYEQYF. The CDR3 region has the DNA TGTGCCAGCAGCCAAGACGGGCGGGCCTTTTCCTACGAGCAGTACTTC.

The gene calls are TRBV30 and TRBJ1-5; no firm D call. Germline CDR1 and CDR2: GTSNPN and SVGIG (reference sequence). CDR3 length: 13 residues. V lost 3 bases, J lost 6 bases, and 12 bases lay in between. CDR3 sequence reads: CAWSRPGSQPQHF. CDR3 sequence (DNA): TGTGCCTGGAGCCGGCCGGGGTCTCAGCCCCAGCATTTT.

The rearrangement links TRBV5-1 to TRBJ2-7; the D gene is possibly TRBD2 (7 bases). This CDR3 contains 13 residues. Looked up from germline, CDR1 is SGHRS and CDR2 is YFSETQ. The germline V and J ends were trimmed by 4 bases and 6 bases, with 14 bases remaining between them. As DNA, the CDR3 is TGCGCCAGCAGCCTACAGGGAGGGCCCGAGCAGTACTTC. Its protein product is CASSLQGGPEQYF.

The V gene is TRBV5-4, the J gene TRBJ2-5; 7 bases match TRBD1. CDR1 SGHNT and CDR2 YYREEE come from the germline V gene (reference sequence). There are 14 residues in the CDR3. The J segment lost 5 bases and the V segment lost 4 bases, leaving 8 bases of the junction unmatched. CDR3 bases: TGTGCCAGCAGCCAAACAGGGGTCGGTGAGACCCAGTACTTC. As protein: CASSQTGVGETQYF.

The rearrangement uses TRBV19 and TRBJ2-1; 16 bases map to TRBD2. V trimming: 2 bases; J trimming: 1 base; junction bases outside the gene matches: 17. CDR3 size: 23 residues. Germline V gene sequence: CDR1 LNHDA, CDR2 SQIVND (reference sequence). The CDR3 bases are TGTGCCAGTAGTATAAATCGTCCGGGACTAGCGGGAGGGCCAGGAAGGTCCTACAATGAGCAGTTCTTC. This gives the protein CASSINRPGLAGGPGRSYNEQFF.

In its sample, this clone was seen once. The V and J genes are TRBV20-1 and TRBJ2-1; D is perhaps TRBD1 or TRBD2 (5 bases each). The germline V gene encodes CDR1 DFQATT and CDR2 SNEGSKA (reference sequence). V was clipped by 5 bases and J by 15 bases, with 17 bases between them. This CDR3 has 11 amino acids. The CDR3 protein is CSAGASGGGFF. CDR3 sequence (DNA): TGCAGTGCTGGGGCGAGCGGAGGAGGGTTCTTC.

Notes on this clone: The same CDR3 can be traced to other DNA sequences in this sample. This chain joins TRBV18 and TRBJ2-7; 8 bases line up with TRBD1. Germline loops: CDR1 KGHSH, CDR2 LQKENI. V lost 3 bases and J lost 6; bases outside the gene matches: 1. The CDR3 covers 12 residues. The CDR3 DNA follows: TGTGCCAGCTCACCTACAGGGGGCGAGCAGTACTTC. Residues: CASSPTGGEQYF.

Of note for this clone: At the DNA level, this CDR3 is encoded by other sequences in the same sample as well. V gene TRBV28 combines with J gene TRBJ1-2, with D maybe TRBD1 (5 bases). The CDR3 runs 15 residues. Trimming left V 4 bases short and J 2 bases short, with 14 bases between. Germline values: CDR1 MDHEN, CDR2 SYDVKM. CDR3 sequence reads: CASSSPGTENYGYTF. The CDR3 region has the DNA TGTGCCAGCAGTTCCCCCGGGACGGAGAACTATGGCTACACCTTC.

The rearrangement links TRBV2 to TRBJ1-4; D perhaps matches TRBD1 (5 bases). This CDR3 comprises 14 residues. Germline V gene lookup returns CDR1 SNHLY and CDR2 FYNNEI. Trimming left V 10 bases short and J 3 bases short, with 15 bases between. CDR3 coding DNA: TGTGCCACCCTATTGGGACGGGCTAATGAAAAACTGTTTTTT. This translates into CATLLGRANEKLFF.

This chain connects TRBV29-1 to TRBJ2-1, with D possibly being TRBD1 (6 bases). This CDR3 spans 14 amino acids. Germline loops: CDR1 SQVTM, CDR2 ANQGSEA. V lost 3 bases, J lost 13 bases, and 22 bases lay in between. For the CDR3, the DNA is TGCAGCGTTGATATGGACAGATCTTCAATGAAACAGTTCTTC. Translating gives CSVDMDRSSMKQFF.